The T cell receptor (beta chain) described here comes from a study of cytomegalovirus exposure and HLA in healthy donors. General study points: The study put roughly 160 TCR beta chains on its list as cytomegalovirus-associated. Most likely, a cluster of highly shared sequence variants arose as a sequencing artifact.

Of note for this clone: Its antigen is undetermined.

V lost 0 bases and J lost 6; bases outside the gene matches: 4. CDR3 length: 15 amino acids. Germline CDR1 SGHTS, CDR2 YDEGEE. A multiplex PCR was run with 60 Vbeta primers and 13 Jbeta primers. Using immunoSEQ multiplex PCR, the repertoire was profiled, and TCRdb retains in-frame clones only, with some absent. The repertoire holds about 210,000 clones, with approximately 80% as singletons. The sequence was obtained from a woman aged 50 to 60 in good health and CMV-seropositive. The chain uses TRBV5-8 and TRBJ2-2; TRBD1 matches 8 bases. The specimen sequenced was PBMCs. The CDR3 spells CASSLGTGNSGELFF. The CDR3 nucleotides are TGTGCCAGCAGCTTGGGGACAGGGAATTCCGGGGAGCTGTTTTTT.